This entry lists 27 T cell receptor beta chains sequenced from one sample in a study of shared T cell receptors in the human thymus. Only in-frame clones appear in the TCRdb table, and some are missing; sequencing was by immunoSEQ multiplex PCR. Of hundreds of thousands of clones in the sample, approximately 95% were seen once. Sequencing was done on a sample of thymocytes. These receptors were collected from a human donor.

The chain joins TRBV25-1 to TRBJ2-7; possible D gene TRBD2, 5 bases. V was trimmed by 3 bases and J by 2 bases, leaving 11 bases between them. The CDR3 extends over 14 amino acids. Germline V CDR1 and CDR2: MGHDK, SYGVNS. The CDR3 DNA is TGTGCCAGCAGTGAGGAGACTATTGCCTACGAGCAGTACTTC. This sequence encodes CASSEETIAYEQYF.

The V gene is TRBV27, the J gene TRBJ2-7; no reliable D call. The CDR3 loop spans 17 amino acids. V shed 10 bases and J shed 8 bases, with 33 bases lying between them. Looked up from germline, CDR1 is MNHEY and CDR2 is SMNVEV (reference sequence). CDR3: CATKKYTVGPDLRKQYF. CDR3 in DNA: TGTGCCACCAAAAAATATACAGTCGGGCCAGACCTACGAAAGCAGTACTTC.

The chain couples TRBV7-2 to TRBJ2-1; TRBD2 matches at 10 bases. Germline V gene sequence: CDR1 SGHTA, CDR2 FQGNSA. Losses at the gene ends were 4 bases for V and 1 base for J; bases not matched to a gene: 7. This CDR3 region has 17 residues. This CDR3 is CASSSYRGLASYNEQFF. The CDR3 DNA is TGTGCCAGCAGCTCATACCGGGGACTAGCGTCCTACAATGAGCAGTTCTTC.

The chain carries TRBV15 and TRBJ2-7; D tentatively reads TRBD1 or TRBD2 (7 bases each). Deletions cut 1 base from V and 4 bases from J, with 20 bases between. The germline V gene has CDR1 LNHNV and CDR2 YYDKDF (reference sequence). This CDR3 contains 17 residues. CDR3 coding DNA: TGTGCCACCAGCAGAGCCGCAGGGGGGGGGATCGTGTACGAGCAGTACTTC. Translated, it gives CATSRAAGGGIVYEQYF.

This chain links TRBV28 with TRBJ1-2; 9 nucleotides agree with TRBD1. V gave up 5 bases and J gave up 2 bases; unmatched junction bases: 3. Germline loops: CDR1 MDHEN, CDR2 SYDVKM. The CDR3 covers 14 residues. The CDR3 here is CASSTTGGNYGYTF. The CDR3 nucleotides read TGTGCCAGCAGTACCACAGGGGGCAACTATGGCTACACCTTC.

This sequence joins TRBV29-1 and TRBJ1-2; D is unclear. CDR1 is SQVTM, CDR2 ANQGSEA, per germline. The V end was cut by 6 bases, the J end by 4 bases, with 12 bases between. The CDR3 is 12 amino acids. Here the CDR3 reads CSVESGSYGYTF. The CDR3 coding sequence is TGCAGCGTAGAATCAGGCAGCTATGGCTACACCTTC.

This sequence joins TRBV28 and TRBJ2-3; TRBD2 agrees at 9 bases. Germline CDR1 MDHEN, CDR2 SYDVKM. V was pared by 6 bases and J by 2 bases, with 6 bases of the junction left unmatched. The CDR3 sequence is 15 residues long. The CDR3: CASSLTSGSTDTQYF. As DNA, the CDR3 is TGTGCCAGCAGCCTAACTAGCGGGTCCACAGATACGCAGTATTTT.

The V call is TRBV19, the J call TRBJ2-2; 8 bases align to TRBD2. With 3 bases clipped from V and 4 bases from J, the junction kept 13 bases outside the gene matches. Germline CDR1 is LNHDA and CDR2 is SQIVND (reference sequence). The CDR3 runs to 18 residues. The CDR3 DNA sequence: TGTGCCAGTAGTATGGGGATCCTACGGGAGGGACGCACCGGGGAGCTGTTTTTT. Its translation is CASSMGILREGRTGELFF.

This clone was seen just once. The V call is TRBV6-1, the J call TRBJ1-4; weak D call: TRBD1 (6 bases). V lost 3 bases, J lost 3 bases, and 14 bases lay in between. Germline assignment: CDR1 MNHNS and CDR2 SASEGT. The CDR3 is made up of 16 amino acids. The CDR3: CASSDRGRAANEKLFF. For the CDR3, the DNA is TGTGCCAGCAGTGACAGGGGCCGGGCAGCTAATGAAAAACTGTTTTTT.

The chain couples TRBV5-1 to TRBJ2-5; 7 bases are a match to TRBD2. The CDR3 is 14 residues long. Germline CDR1 is SGHRS and CDR2 is YFSETQ. The junction had 4 bases not matched to a gene; V was cut back by 4 bases and J by 1 base. In DNA form, the CDR3 reads TGCGCCAGCAGCCCCGGGGAGGGCCAAGAGACCCAGTACTTC. This translates into CASSPGEGQETQYF.

The chain is built from TRBV9 and TRBJ1-1; D is perhaps TRBD1 (5 bases). Germline CDR1 reads SGDLS; CDR2 reads YYNGEE. This CDR3 region has 14 residues. Deletions cut 1 base from V and 4 bases from J, with 11 bases between. The CDR3 DNA sequence: TGTGCCAGCAGCGTACAGGGTTGGCCCACTGAAGCTTTCTTT. This encodes CASSVQGWPTEAFF.

The chain recombines TRBV4-1 with TRBJ2-7; TRBD2 agrees at 8 bases. Germline CDR1 is MGHRA and CDR2 is YSYEKL. Trimming removed 3 bases from V and 9 bases from J; junction bases left unmatched: 10. The CDR3 sequence is 14 residues long. CDR3 DNA sequence: TGCGCCAGCAGCCAGGGCGGGAGGTGGTCTGGGCAGTACTTC. This translates into CASSQGGRWSGQYF.

This rearrangement joins TRBV28 to TRBJ1-1; D may be TRBD1 (5 bases). Germline V gene data show CDR1 as MDHEN and CDR2 as SYDVKM. Trimming removed 3 bases at V and 6 bases at J, with 17 bases between. CDR3 length: 15 residues. The CDR3 region is CASSFFRGSHAEAFF. The CDR3 DNA reads as TGTGCCAGCAGTTTCTTCCGGGGCTCCCACGCTGAAGCTTTCTTT.

The chain joins TRBV5-1 to TRBJ2-1; D is uncertain. V lost 0 bases to trimming and J lost 7 bases, with 8 bases between them. CDR1 and CDR2 from the germline V gene are SGHRS and YFSETQ. The CDR3 runs to 13 residues. The CDR3 DNA reads as TGCGCCAGCAGCTTGGGAAGAATAAATGAGCAGTTCTTC. Translating it yields CASSLGRINEQFF.

The rearrangement uses TRBV7-9 and TRBJ1-3, with unresolved D. This CDR3 has 15 residues. Per germline, CDR1 SEHNR and CDR2 FQNEAQ (reference sequence). V lost 3 bases, J lost 0 bases, and 9 bases lay in between. CDR3 nucleotide sequence: TGTGCCAGCAGCTTTGAACGGTCCTCTGGAAACACCATATATTTT. This encodes CASSFERSSGNTIYF.

V gene TRBV27 combines with J gene TRBJ2-6; unclear D gene. Per the germline V gene, CDR1 is MNHEY and CDR2 is SMNVEV (reference sequence). The CDR3 extends over 15 amino acids. Trimming took off 5 bases at V and 0 bases at J, with 8 bases between the two ends. CDR3 sequence: CASSPSPSGANVLTF. CDR3 bases: TGTGCCAGCAGTCCCTCCCCCTCTGGGGCCAACGTCCTGACTTTC.

The chain uses TRBV9 and TRBJ1-2; no clear D. Germline loops: CDR1 SGDLS, CDR2 YYNGEE. The ends were cut back, 0 bases at V and 2 bases at J, with 11 bases in the middle. CDR3 length equals 15 residues. The CDR3 loop is CASSVVVPRNYGYTF. CDR3 nucleotides: TGTGCCAGCAGCGTAGTGGTTCCCCGAAACTATGGCTACACCTTC. The variable domain in full, with the rest retrieved from reference TRBV9 and TRBJ1-2, is DSGVTQTPKHLITATGQRVTLRCSPRSGDLSVYWYQQSLDQGLQFLIQYYNGEERAKGNILERFSAQQFPDLHSELNLSSLELGDSALYFCASSVVVPRNYGYTFGSGTRLTVV.

The chain uses TRBV7-8 and TRBJ1-1; D might be TRBD1 (5 bases). This CDR3 has 14 amino acids. Deletions cut 2 bases from V and 3 bases from J, with 10 bases between. CDR1 and CDR2 (germline): SGHVS, FQNEAQ. CDR3 amino acids: CASSLTDIYTEAFF. DNA for the CDR3: TGTGCCAGCAGCTTAACGGACATTTACACTGAAGCTTTCTTT.

The V call is TRBV14, the J call TRBJ2-7; tentative D call: TRBD1 (6 bases). The CDR3 spans 13 residues. Germline V gene data show CDR1 as SGHDN and CDR2 as FVKESK. V was clipped by 0 bases and J by 6 bases, with 9 bases between them. Here the CDR3 DNA reads TGTGCCAGCAGCCAAGATTGGGGGCTCGAGCAGTACTTC. This codes for CASSQDWGLEQYF.

As for this clone: Other DNA sequences within the sample encode an identical CDR3. V and J are TRBV5-4 and TRBJ2-1; 9 positions match TRBD1. The CDR3 sequence is 14 residues long. Germline trimming cut 0 bases from V and 6 bases from J; bases unmatched to any gene: 1. Germline-derived CDR1 and CDR2 are SGHNT and YYREEE (reference sequence). The CDR3 protein is CASSLGQGGNEQFF. DNA for the CDR3: TGTGCCAGCAGCTTGGGACAGGGGGGCAATGAGCAGTTCTTC.

This chain links TRBV7-6 with TRBJ2-5; the D gene is possibly TRBD2 (5 bases). V lost 5 bases and J 0 bases, leaving 13 bases between the germline ends. The CDR3 extends over 15 amino acids. Germline values: CDR1 SGHVS, CDR2 FNYEAQ. The CDR3 DNA reads TGTGCCAGCAGCCCCGCGGGTACCGACCAAGAGACCCAGTACTTC. Its protein product is CASSPAGTDQETQYF.

V usage is TRBV7-8 and J usage is TRBJ2-5; no definite D call. CDR1 is SGHVS, CDR2 FQNEAQ, per germline. The CDR3 is 15 amino acids. Trimming stripped 3 bases from V and 5 bases from J, with 16 bases between. DNA for the CDR3: TGTGCCAGCAGCTTTATAGGGCACGCGGTGGAGACCCAGTACTTC. Protein sequence: CASSFIGHAVETQYF. Using reference TRBV7-8 and TRBJ2-5 for the parts outside the CDR3, the full variable domain is GAGVSQSPRYKVAKRGQDVALRCDPISGHVSLFWYQQALGQGPEFLTYFQNEAQLDKSGLPSDRFFAERPEGSVSTLKIQRTQQEDSAVYLCASSFIGHAVETQYFGPGTRLLVL.

CDR3 protein: CAGKHKNIQYF. DNA for the CDR3: TGTGCCGGAAAACACAAAAACATTCAGTACTTC. The V call is TRBV6-1, the J call TRBJ2-4; D is unresolved. This CDR3 has 11 amino acids. Germline V gene data show CDR1 as MNHNS and CDR2 as SASEGT. V was clipped by 11 bases and J by 3 bases, with 8 bases between them.

The chain is built from TRBV7-8 and TRBJ2-5; TRBD2 aligns across 16 bases. CDR1 is SGHVS and CDR2 is FQNEAQ in the germline V gene. There are 18 residues in the CDR3. After removal of 5 bases from V and 5 bases from J, the junction contained 11 bases not matched to a gene. Here the CDR3 reads CASSPMGLAGGPVETQYF. The CDR3, as DNA: TGTGCCAGCAGCCCAATGGGACTAGCGGGAGGGCCTGTCGAGACCCAGTACTTC.

The chain carries TRBV27 and TRBJ2-7, with D perhaps assigned TRBD1 or TRBD2 (5 bases each). Germline CDR1 and CDR2: MNHEY and SMNVEV (reference sequence). Trimming cost V 9 bases and J 1 base, with 22 bases left between them. The CDR3 has 16 residues. The CDR3 nucleotides read TGTGCCAGTGCAGGGTTATCCGGGGTTGGGTCCTACGAGCAGTACTTC. Its protein is CASAGLSGVGSYEQYF.

V gene TRBV30 combines with J gene TRBJ2-7; TRBD2 might be the D (5 bases). CDR1 GTSNPN and CDR2 SVGIG come from the germline V gene (reference sequence). V was cut by 3 bases and J by 2 bases, with 14 bases left in between. The CDR3 is 14 amino acids. CDR3: CAWRGSGKPYEQYF. The CDR3 coding sequence is TGTGCCTGGAGGGGATCGGGGAAGCCCTACGAGCAGTACTTC.

The J gene is TRBJ2-1, the V gene TRBV19; D ambiguous. This CDR3 contains 12 residues. Trimming took 5 bases from V and 8 from J, leaving 10 bases between them. Germline loops: CDR1 LNHDA, CDR2 SQIVND (reference sequence). In DNA form, the CDR3 reads TGTGCCAGTAGTCCGCGGTGGGATGAGCAGTTCTTC. Translating gives CASSPRWDEQFF.